This TCR beta chain was identified during a study of beta chain features in type 1 diabetes. General study findings and limits: There was a moderate but significant shortening of TCRB CDR3s in all four CD4+ subsets of Type 1 diabetes patients.

CD4+ naive, central memory, regulatory and stem cell-like memory subsets were isolated by sorting on CD45RO/CCR7/CD25/CD127/CD95/CD27. This clone was detected a few times. The antigen remains unidentified. Trimming stripped 4 bases from V and 4 bases from J, with 11 bases between. The CDR3 length is 13 residues. Germline lookup yields CDR1 MNHEY and CDR2 SVGAGI. Every isolated RNA sample was fully reverse transcribed, so sequencing captured expressed TCRB transcripts. The data were produced by immunoSEQ multiplex PCR, yet TCRdb's version contains in-frame clones alone and is incomplete. The table shows about 650,000 clones, with around 12% occurring only once.

The sequencing input was naive CD4+ T cells from blood. This sequence was found in a man aged 25-45 years with type 1 diabetes. The V gene is TRBV6-5, the J gene TRBJ2-7; D could derive from TRBD1 or TRBD2 (5 bases each). The CDR3 loop is CASSSGTRYEQYF. The CDR3 region has the DNA TGTGCCAGCAGTTCAGGGACCAGATACGAGCAGTACTTC.